This T cell receptor beta chain emerged from a study of T cell repertoires in cytomegalovirus infection. On the study more broadly: Public TCR beta signatures indicated both CMV infection and matching HLA type.

V was clipped by 7 bases and J by 4 bases, with 13 bases between them. The germline V gene encodes CDR1 MNHNY and CDR2 SVGAGI (reference sequence). The CDR3 runs to 14 residues. Whole-study findings and limits: The ex vivo response was dominated by HLA-C-restricted CMV-specific TCR beta clonotypes. The cumulative frequency of public TCR beta families distinguished individuals who carried CMV together with the relevant HLA.

MiXCR, applied by TCRdb to the reads, yields one record per CDR3 protein. The sample contains 680,000 or so distinct CDR3 sequences, 35% of which appear only once. Worth noting for this clonotype: The antigen remains unidentified.

The rearrangement joins TRBV6-6 to TRBJ2-2; a possible D gene is TRBD2 (6 bases). This receptor was taken from a human donor in good health (CMV status not recorded). Some clones in this sample may be carry-over from other donors' samples. What was sequenced was PBMCs. CDR3 region: CASTVGGATGELFF. CDR3 DNA: TGTGCCAGCACTGTGGGAGGAGCCACCGGGGAGCTGTTTTTT.